Shown below are 16 T cell receptor beta chains from a single sample sequenced in a study of T cells in tuberculosis. Repertoires were generated with immunoSEQ multiplex PCR, while TCRdb's copy carries only in-frame clones and drops some. Here the sample spans over 30,000 clones, roughly 93% being singletons. As to time point: new active TB diagnosis, blood taken before or within 7 days of starting treatment. The source material was PBMCs, sampled at tuberculosis diagnosis. Every receptor here comes from an adult with tuberculosis.

The CDR3 sequence is CASSHNPGRSYEQYF. The CDR3 DNA sequence: TGTGCCAGCAGCCATAACCCTGGGCGTTCCTACGAGCAGTACTTC. This rearrangement joins TRBV14 to TRBJ2-7; D unclear. The V and J ends lost 3 bases and 1 base respectively, with 13 bases between them. The CDR3 sequence is 15 residues long. Germline CDR1 and CDR2: SGHDN and FVKESK. The full variable domain, completed using reference TRBV14 and TRBJ2-7, is EAGVTQFPSHSVIEKGQTVTLRCDPISGHDNLYWYRRVMGKEIKFLLHFVKESKQDESGMPNNRFLAERTGGTYSTLKVQPAELEDSGVYFCASSHNPGRSYEQYFGPGTRLTVT.

The chain employs TRBV9 and TRBJ1-1, with D possibly being TRBD1 (5 bases). V lost 5 bases and J lost 2, with 19 bases in between. The CDR3 extends over 16 amino acids. Germline CDR1 and CDR2: SGDLS and YYNGEE. CDR3 sequence: CASRPSPGTPNTEAFF. The DNA of the CDR3 is TGTGCCAGCAGGCCAAGTCCCGGGACTCCAAACACTGAAGCTTTCTTT.

The chain joins TRBV27 to TRBJ2-7; D is uncertain. The CDR3 contains 14 residues. The germline V and J ends were trimmed by 6 bases and 7 bases, with 19 bases remaining between them. The V gene's germline CDR1 is MNHEY and CDR2 SMNVEV (reference sequence). The CDR3 DNA follows: TGTGCCAGCAGGCGGTCGGATACCCCCGAGGAGCAGTACTTC. Translating gives CASRRSDTPEEQYF.

The CDR3: CASSWTSGSTDTQYF. CDR3 nucleotide sequence: TGTGCCAGCAGCTGGACTAGCGGGAGCACAGATACGCAGTATTTT. V usage is TRBV7-9 and J usage is TRBJ2-3; the match to TRBD2 covers 11 bases. This CDR3 region has 15 residues. Trimming at V came to 4 bases and at J to 0 bases, leaving 0 bases not matched to a gene. Germline values: CDR1 SEHNR, CDR2 FQNEAQ (reference sequence).

J is TRBJ1-1 and V is TRBV5-6; no clear D. V lost 4 bases and J 5 bases, leaving 15 bases between the germline ends. The germline CDR1 and CDR2 sequences are SGHDT and YYEEEE. CDR3 size: 14 residues. The CDR3 DNA reads as TGTGCCAGCAGCGACCTTATGGGAGGTACTGAAGCTTTCTTT. As protein: CASSDLMGGTEAFF. Supplemented by reference TRBV5-6 and TRBJ1-1, the full variable domain reads DAGVTQSPTHLIKTRGQQVTLRCSPKSGHDTVSWYQQALGQGPQFIFQYYEEEERQRGNFPDRFSGHQFPNYSSELNVNALLLGDSALYLCASSDLMGGTEAFFGQGTRLTVV.

This chain uses TRBV7-9 with TRBJ2-3; 7 bases align to TRBD1. This CDR3 region has 13 residues. V lost 1 base, J lost 12 bases, and 7 bases stayed unmatched. Germline V gives CDR1 SEHNR, CDR2 FQNEAQ (reference sequence). The CDR3: CASSLEGQFSQYF. The CDR3 region has the DNA TGTGCCAGCAGCTTAGAGGGACAGTTTTCCCAGTATTTT. The full variable domain, with the rest looked up from reference TRBV7-9 and TRBJ2-3, is DTGVSQNPRHKITKRGQNVTFRCDPISEHNRLYWYRQTLGQGPEFLTYFQNEAQLEKSRLLSDRFSAERPKGSFSTLEIQRTEQGDSAMYLCASSLEGQFSQYFGPGTRLTVL.

The J gene is TRBJ1-4, the V gene TRBV5-8, with TRBD1 matching over 9 bases. The germline V gene encodes CDR1 SGHTS and CDR2 YDEGEE. The V gene end was trimmed by 4 bases and the J gene end by 0 bases; junction bases not matched to a gene: 7. The CDR3 extends over 17 amino acids. DNA for the CDR3: TGTGCCAGCAGCCCGGACAGGGGAGGGGCAACTAATGAAAAACTGTTTTTT. Protein: CASSPDRGGATNEKLFF.

The chain combines TRBV11-1 with TRBJ1-1; 7 bases line up with TRBD1. CDR3 length: 14 residues. V shed 2 bases, J shed 2 bases, and the junction held 2 bases outside the gene matches. Germline-derived CDR1 and CDR2 are SGHAT and FQDESV (reference sequence). The CDR3 spells CASSLRDRNTEAFF. The CDR3 nucleotides read TGTGCCAGCAGCTTACGGGACAGAAACACTGAAGCTTTCTTT.

The V call is TRBV29-1, the J call TRBJ2-5; weak D call: TRBD2 (6 bases). Germline assignment: CDR1 SQVTM and CDR2 ANQGSEA. The CDR3 has 13 residues. Deletions cut 4 bases from V and 6 bases from J, with 15 bases between. The CDR3 region is CSVGGVMQKTQYF. Here the CDR3 DNA reads TGCAGCGTTGGCGGGGTAATGCAAAAGACCCAGTACTTC.

The chain employs TRBV5-1 and TRBJ2-3, with 7 bases aligning to TRBD1. The CDR3 spans 15 residues. CDR1 and CDR2 from the germline V gene are SGHRS and YFSETQ. Trimming took 4 bases from V and 0 from J; bases not matched to a gene: 5. CDR3 region: CASSGDSSSTDTQYF. For the CDR3, the DNA is TGCGCCAGCAGCGGGGACAGTTCTAGCACAGATACGCAGTATTTT. The full variable domain, rest sourced from reference TRBV5-1 and TRBJ2-3, is KAGVTQTPRYLIKTRGQQVTLSCSPISGHRSVSWYQQTPGQGLQFLFEYFSETQRNKGNFPGRFSGRQFSNSRSEMNVSTLELGDSALYLCASSGDSSSTDTQYFGPGTRLTVL.

The chain employs TRBV9 and TRBJ1-1, with TRBD1 matching over 7 bases. Looked up from germline, CDR1 is SGDLS and CDR2 is YYNGEE. The CDR3 totals 14 residues. After removal of 3 bases from V and 1 base from J, the junction contained 3 bases not matched to a gene. CDR3 DNA: TGTGCCAGCAGCGCCACAGGGGCGAACACTGAAGCTTTCTTT. Amino acid sequence: CASSATGANTEAFF.

This clone was seen only a few times. The chain combines TRBV15 with TRBJ1-5; 7 nucleotides agree with TRBD1. The junction had 9 bases not matched to a gene; V was cut back by 3 bases and J by 7 bases. This CDR3 is built from 15 residues. The V gene's germline CDR1 is LNHNV and CDR2 YYDKDF (reference sequence). DNA of the CDR3: TGTGCCACCAGCAGGGGTGGACAGGACGGCCAGCCCCAGCATTTT. Its protein is CATSRGGQDGQPQHF.

V is TRBV6-5 and J is TRBJ1-3, with D possibly matching TRBD1 (5 bases). The CDR3 is made up of 12 amino acids. With 8 bases removed from V and 3 bases from J, the gap between germline ends came to 8 bases. Germline assignment: CDR1 MNHEY and CDR2 SVGAGI. The CDR3 DNA reads TGTGCCAGCCAGGGTGGTGGAAACACCATATATTTT. Residues: CASQGGGNTIYF.

The CDR3 nucleotides are TGTGCCAGCAGCTTACAGGGCCAGGGGGAAGCCGGGGAGCTGTTTTTT. As protein: CASSLQGQGEAGELFF. The genes are TRBV7-3 and TRBJ2-2; 7 positions agree with TRBD1. There are 16 residues in the CDR3. V shed 2 bases and J 6 bases; nucleotides not matched to a gene: 9. The germline V gene has CDR1 SGHTA and CDR2 FQGTGA. Complete variable domain (other parts from reference TRBV7-3 and TRBJ2-2): GAGVSQTPSNKVTEKGKYVELRCDPISGHTALYWYRQSLGQGPEFLIYFQGTGAADDSGLPNDRFFAVRPEGSVSTLKIQRTERGDSAVYLCASSLQGQGEAGELFFGEGSRLTVL.

A note on this clone: Other DNA sequences in this specimen translate into the identical CDR3. This chain links TRBV29-1 with TRBJ2-7, with TRBD1 matching 8 bases. V trimming: 0 bases; J trimming: 4 bases; junction bases outside the gene matches: 2. In germline, CDR1 is SQVTM, CDR2 ANQGSEA. The CDR3 is made up of 13 amino acids. The CDR3 loop reads CSVEDGQGYEQYF. For the CDR3, the DNA is TGCAGCGTTGAAGACGGACAGGGTTACGAGCAGTACTTC.

The chain uses TRBV29-1 and TRBJ1-1, with D unclear. CDR3 size: 11 residues. Germline assignment: CDR1 SQVTM and CDR2 ANQGSEA. Trimming took 4 bases from V and 4 from J, leaving 7 bases between them. CDR3 sequence: CSVVGATEAFF. The CDR3 region has the DNA TGCAGCGTTGTAGGAGCCACTGAAGCTTTCTTT.